The clone carrying this T cell receptor beta chain was counted at least ten times. This specimen belongs to a study of human T cells and chemical hapten exposure. This sample's time point: patch test 1, 2 weeks after DPC sensitization. This sample's treatment: therapeutic diphenylcyclopropenone sensitization with weekly scalp DPC. In TCRdb, the RACE reads were re-called with MiXCR into one record per CDR3 protein. The sample consists of just over 80,000 distinct CDR3 sequences, about 10% of them appearing once. This material consisted of whole blood, taken in connection with sensitization to the hapten diphenylcyclopropenone (DPC). The sequence came from a woman aged 45-65 years with alopecia areata. Some clones in this sample may be carry-over from other donors' samples.

CDR3 DNA sequence: TGTGCCAGCAGCGTAGCTAGGGACAGGGTGAGAAATTCACCCCTCCACTTT. This translates into CASSVARDRVRNSPLHF. V usage is TRBV9 and J usage is TRBJ1-6; 9 nucleotides align to TRBD1. This CDR3 has 17 residues. The germline gives CDR1 SGDLS, CDR2 YYNGEE. After removal of 0 bases from V and 7 bases from J, the junction contained 8 bases not matched to a gene.